Presented here are 22 T cell receptor beta chains from one specimen sequenced in a study of blood T cells in healthy people across ages. Primed by a sample-barcoded 5' primer and a J-beta primer mix, a second PCR proceeded for 7 to 11 cycles. TCRdb reanalysed the 5' RACE reads using MiXCR and keeps one entry per CDR3 protein. The sample gives about 1 million distinct CDR3 sequences, over 35% of which show up once; approximately 17% is in the top ten. Material for sequencing was blood. These receptors all come from a woman in her sixties or seventies in good health.

CDR3 nucleotide sequence: TGTGCCAGCAGCCAATTCCTCGTCGGGCAGTACTTC. Residues: CASSQFLVGQYF. This rearrangement joins TRBV7-6 to TRBJ2-7, with unresolved D. CDR1 and CDR2 (germline): SGHVS, FNYEAQ. This CDR3 has 12 residues. Trimming stripped 5 bases from V and 9 bases from J, with 14 bases between. Variable domain in full (rest from reference TRBV7-6 and TRBJ2-7): GAGVSQSPRYKVTKRGQDVALRCDPISGHVSLYWYRQALGQGPEFLTYFNYEAQQDKSGLPNDRFSAERPEGSISTLTIQRTEQRDSAMYRCASSQFLVGQYFGPGTRLTVT.

The chain uses TRBV2 and TRBJ2-4; TRBD1 might be the D (6 bases). CDR1 and CDR2 from the germline V gene are SNHLY and FYNNEI. The CDR3 has 15 amino acids. Trimming took off 7 bases at V and 3 bases at J, with 16 bases between the two ends. CDR3 nucleotide sequence: TGTGCCAGCACCCCAACAGGGAAGGGCAAAAACATTCAGTACTTC. Translated: CASTPTGKGKNIQYF.

This clonotype was observed a handful of times. V usage is TRBV20-1 and J usage is TRBJ2-4, with 10 positions matching TRBD1. V lost 3 bases to trimming and J lost 3 bases; unmatched junction nucleotides: 5. Looked up from germline, CDR1 is DFQATT and CDR2 is SNEGSKA (reference sequence). The CDR3 has 15 residues. The CDR3: CSARQGTGVKNIQYF. DNA of the CDR3: TGCAGTGCTAGGCAAGGGACAGGGGTCAAAAACATTCAGTACTTC.

This clonotype has just a few counts. The V and J genes are TRBV20-1 and TRBJ2-1; 9 bases align to TRBD2. The J segment lost 7 bases and the V segment lost 5 bases, leaving 9 bases of the junction unmatched. Germline loops: CDR1 DFQATT, CDR2 SNEGSKA (reference sequence). This CDR3 spans 14 amino acids. CDR3 protein: CSAFSGTSRNEQFF. The CDR3 nucleotides are TGCAGTGCTTTCTCCGGGACTAGCAGAAATGAGCAGTTCTTC.

This clonotype has a handful of counts. The chain couples TRBV29-1 to TRBJ1-2, with 7 bases identical to TRBD1. The CDR3 covers 11 residues. Trimming took 7 bases from V and 7 from J; bases not matched to a gene: 6. Per germline, CDR1 SQVTM and CDR2 ANQGSEA. CDR3 in DNA: TGCAGCGCTTACCGGGACAGTGGCTACACCTTC. Translating gives CSAYRDSGYTF.

This chain connects TRBV5-1 to TRBJ2-1, with D tentatively TRBD1 (6 bases). V was clipped by 2 bases and J by 6 bases, with 12 bases between them. Germline V gene data show CDR1 as SGHRS and CDR2 as YFSETQ. The CDR3 consists of 14 residues. This CDR3 reads CASSFGTPGNEQFF. CDR3 coding DNA: TGCGCCAGCAGCTTCGGGACACCAGGCAATGAGCAGTTCTTC.

This rearrangement joins TRBV27 to TRBJ2-1; no clear D. The DNA end lines up better with TRBJ2-7; the J call may be wrong. Per germline, CDR1 MNHEY and CDR2 SMNVEV (reference sequence). This CDR3 contains 11 residues. The CDR3 sequence: CASKGVNEQYF. In DNA, the CDR3 is TGTGCCAGCAAGGGTGTCAATGAGCAGTACTTC.

The DNA of the CDR3 is TGTGCCAGCAGCCAAACCCGGGACTACAATGAGCAGTACTTC. It encodes CASSQTRDYNEQYF. The chain has TRBV7-2 and TRBJ2-1; TRBD2 matches at 7 bases. The J call may not be correct, given that the DNA end is closer to TRBJ2-7. CDR1 is SGHTA and CDR2 is FQGNSA in the germline V gene. The CDR3 has 14 residues.

V usage is TRBV7-6 and J usage is TRBJ2-4; 7 nucleotides match TRBD2. The trim removed 2 bases at V and 15 bases at J, leaving 10 bases unmatched. The CDR3 sequence is 13 residues long. Germline V CDR1 and CDR2: SGHVS, FNYEAQ. The CDR3 loop is CASSLLRETQLYF. In DNA form, the CDR3 reads TGTGCCAGCAGCTTATTGCGGGAGACCCAGTTGTACTTC.

The chain couples TRBV5-1 to TRBJ1-2, with TRBD1 matching 9 bases. With 4 bases clipped from V and 5 bases from J, the junction kept 12 bases outside the gene matches. This CDR3 contains 16 residues. Germline V lookup: CDR1 SGHRS, CDR2 YFSETQ. CDR3 amino acids: CASSPLRDRAGYGYTF. The CDR3 DNA follows: TGCGCCAGCAGCCCGCTCCGGGACAGGGCAGGATATGGCTACACCTTC.

The chain uses TRBV20-1 and TRBJ1-5; maybe TRBD1 (5 bases). The germline gives CDR1 DFQATT, CDR2 SNEGSKA (reference sequence). The CDR3 length is 14 residues. Trimming removed 5 bases from V and 0 bases from J, with 11 bases in between. This chain's CDR3 is CSAGTGDSNQPQHF. CDR3 DNA sequence: TGCAGTGCTGGCACAGGAGATAGCAATCAGCCCCAGCATTTT.

This clonotype occurred a few times. The V and J genes are TRBV29-1 and TRBJ2-4; tentative D call: TRBD1 (5 bases). Trimming cost V 5 bases and J 6 bases, with 14 bases left between them. The CDR3 length is 13 residues. Per the germline V gene, CDR1 is SQVTM and CDR2 is ANQGSEA. The CDR3 loop reads CSVITGSLNIQYF. CDR3 sequence (DNA): TGCAGCGTTATCACAGGTTCTCTAAACATTCAGTACTTC. Drawing the rest from reference TRBV29-1 and TRBJ2-4, the complete variable domain is SAVISQKPSRDICQRGTSLTIQCQVDSQVTMMFWYRQQPGQSLTLIATANQGSEATYESGFVIDKFPISRPNLTFSTLTVSNMSPEDSSIYLCSVITGSLNIQYFGAGTRLSVL.

This clonotype has a handful of counts. This CDR3 reads CASSQSLAVYQETQYF. In DNA form, the CDR3 reads TGTGCCAGCAGCCAGTCCCTAGCGGTGTACCAAGAGACCCAGTACTTC. The V and J genes are TRBV7-9 and TRBJ2-5; the match to TRBD2 covers 7 bases. The V gene's germline CDR1 is SEHNR and CDR2 FQNEAQ (reference sequence). The CDR3 has 16 amino acids. Trimming at V came to 5 bases and at J to 0 bases, leaving 9 bases not matched to a gene.

The chain is built from TRBV20-1 and TRBJ2-7, with a tentative D call TRBD2 (6 bases). This CDR3 has 14 residues. Germline V gene sequence: CDR1 DFQATT, CDR2 SNEGSKA (reference sequence). Trimming took 3 bases from V and 2 from J, leaving 14 bases between them. The CDR3 is CSARRSGPTYEQYF. In DNA form, the CDR3 reads TGCAGTGCTAGGAGGAGCGGGCCCACCTACGAGCAGTACTTC.

V is TRBV14 and J is TRBJ2-5; weak D call: TRBD2 (6 bases). This CDR3 has 13 amino acids. Germline V lookup: CDR1 SGHDN, CDR2 FVKESK. Trimming left V 4 bases short and J 5 bases short, with 11 bases between. Here the CDR3 reads CASSRAGRETQYF. In nucleotides, the CDR3 is TGTGCCAGCAGCCGAGCAGGGAGGGAGACCCAGTACTTC.

The chain uses TRBV3-1 and TRBJ2-5, with D perhaps TRBD1 (6 bases). V shed 4 bases and J shed 11 bases, with 20 bases lying between them. CDR1 and CDR2 (germline): LGHDT, YNNKEL (reference sequence). The CDR3 spans 14 residues. CDR3 residues: CASSLTGFPMEQYF. CDR3 coding DNA: TGTGCCAGCAGCCTCACAGGGTTTCCTATGGAGCAGTACTTC.

The gene calls are TRBV7-8 and TRBJ1-2; D is perhaps TRBD1 (5 bases). Germline lookup yields CDR1 SGHVS and CDR2 FQNEAQ. Between the trimmed V and J ends, which lost 1 base and 5 bases, there was a span of 14 bases. This CDR3 comprises 15 residues. The CDR3 here is CASSLGGTTPYGYTF. In nucleotides, the CDR3 is TGTGCCAGCAGCTTAGGGGGGACGACACCATATGGCTACACCTTC.

V usage is TRBV5-1 and J usage is TRBJ2-3, with 10 bases that match TRBD1. Germline V gives CDR1 SGHRS, CDR2 YFSETQ. J gave up 2 bases and V 4 bases, and 7 bases lay outside the gene matches. The CDR3 has 16 residues. The CDR3 loop reads CASSPGTGAFTDTQYF. In DNA, the CDR3 is TGCGCCAGCAGCCCAGGGACAGGGGCCTTCACAGATACGCAGTATTTT.

J is TRBJ2-1 and V is TRBV20-1; 8 bases fit TRBD2. Germline CDR1 and CDR2: DFQATT and SNEGSKA (reference sequence). The CDR3 loop spans 14 amino acids. J gave up 2 bases and V 4 bases, and 4 bases lay outside the gene matches. The CDR3 region is CSATPSGPYNEQFF. The CDR3, as DNA: TGCAGTGCTACCCCTAGCGGGCCCTACAATGAGCAGTTCTTC.

J is TRBJ2-3 and V is TRBV9, with D uncertain. Germline CDR1 SGDLS, CDR2 YYNGEE. Trimming removed 0 bases at V and 10 bases at J, with 15 bases between. This CDR3 has 14 amino acids. Written as DNA, the CDR3 is TGTGCCAGCAGCGTAGATAGGGCCACCACGGCGCAGTATTTT. Its protein is CASSVDRATTAQYF. The full variable domain, rest sourced from reference TRBV9 and TRBJ2-3, is DSGVTQTPKHLITATGQRVTLRCSPRSGDLSVYWYQQSLDQGLQFLIQYYNGEERAKGNILERFSAQQFPDLHSELNLSSLELGDSALYFCASSVDRATTAQYFGPGTRLTVL.

This clonotype was picked up a small number of times. The chain links TRBV7-2 to TRBJ2-5; D might be TRBD2 (6 bases). This CDR3 has 13 amino acids. CDR1 SGHTA and CDR2 FQGNSA come from the germline V gene. V was pared by 6 bases and J by 3 bases, with 11 bases between. The CDR3, as DNA: TGTGCCAGCAGGCCAGCGGGCAAAGAGACCCAGTACTTC. Protein product: CASRPAGKETQYF. Supplemented by reference TRBV7-2 and TRBJ2-5, the full variable domain reads GAGVSQSPSNKVTEKGKDVELRCDPISGHTALYWYRQSLGQGLEFLIYFQGNSAPDKSGLPSDRFSAERTGGSVSTLTIQRTQQEDSAVYLCASRPAGKETQYFGPGTRLLVL.

The chain links TRBV5-8 to TRBJ2-4; TRBD1 is a possible D gene (5 bases). CDR1 and CDR2 (germline): SGHTS, YDEGEE. V was cut by 4 bases and J by 0 bases, with 8 bases left in between. The CDR3 has 14 amino acids. The CDR3 coding sequence is TGTGCCAGCAGCGCACAGGTAGCCAAAAACATTCAGTACTTC. Amino acids: CASSAQVAKNIQYF.